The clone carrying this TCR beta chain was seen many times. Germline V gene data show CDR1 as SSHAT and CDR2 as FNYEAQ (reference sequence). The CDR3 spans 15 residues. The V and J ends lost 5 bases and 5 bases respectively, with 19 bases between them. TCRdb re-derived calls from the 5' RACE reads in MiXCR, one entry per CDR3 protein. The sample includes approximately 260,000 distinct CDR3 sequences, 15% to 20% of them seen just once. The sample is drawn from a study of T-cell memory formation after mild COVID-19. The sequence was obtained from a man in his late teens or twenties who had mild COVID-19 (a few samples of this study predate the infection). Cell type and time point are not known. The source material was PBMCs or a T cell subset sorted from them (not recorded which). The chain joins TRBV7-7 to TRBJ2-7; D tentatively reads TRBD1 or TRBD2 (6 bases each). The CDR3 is CASSPGGDRSDEQYF. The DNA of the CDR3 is TGTGCCAGCAGCCCCGGGGGAGACAGGTCGGACGAGCAGTACTTC. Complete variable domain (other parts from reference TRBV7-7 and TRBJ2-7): GAGVSQSPRYKVTKRGQDVTLRCDPISSHATLYWYQQALGQGPEFLTYFNYEAQPDKSGLPSDRFSAERPEGSISTLTIQRTEQRDSAMYRCASSPGGDRSDEQYFGPGTRLTVT.